Listed here is a single T cell receptor beta chain. The target antigen is unknown. The V gene's germline CDR1 is GTSNPN and CDR2 SVGIG (reference sequence). The CDR3 loop spans 12 amino acids. V lost 0 bases, J lost 6 bases, and 6 bases lay in between. This record comes from a study of graft-versus-host responses after intestinal transplantation. Study conclusions and caveats: Early after transplant, HvG clones declined as circulating GvH clones peaked.

Clones were sequenced by immunoSEQ multiplex PCR, and TCRdb holds only the in-frame ones, with some missing. The sample includes 85,000 to 100,000 clones, more than 70% of them seen just once. This chain connects TRBV30 to TRBJ1-5; D remains ambiguous. The receptor was isolated from a human patient who received an intestinal transplant, so some T cells may come from the graft donor. The sequenced sample was PBMCs, obtained 255 days after intestinal transplant. CDR3 in DNA: TGTGCCTGGAGTGTACTAGGTCAGCCCCAGCATTTT. Translation gives CAWSVLGQPQHF.